One and the same sample provided the 22 T cell receptor beta chains below, sequenced in a study of beta chain features in type 1 diabetes. General study points: Type 1 diabetes patients showed a moderate but significant shortening of TCRB CDR3s in all four CD4+ subsets.

All of the isolated RNA was reverse transcribed, so expressed TCRB transcripts were sequenced. Profiling relied on immunoSEQ multiplex PCR, and the TCRdb table lists in-frame clones only, not all of them. This sample has roughly 330,000 clones, with about 13% found just once. These receptors' antigens are unknown. What was sequenced was naive CD4+ T cells from blood. These receptors came from a woman younger than 30 with type 1 diabetes.

The rearrangement links TRBV15 to TRBJ1-5; D unresolved. In germline, CDR1 is LNHNV, CDR2 YYDKDF (reference sequence). V lost 7 bases and J lost 7, with 17 bases in between. The CDR3 has 14 amino acids. CDR3 bases: TGTGCCACCACCCCCGGGTCCGCGGGCCAGCCCCAGCATTTT. Translating gives CATTPGSAGQPQHF.

CDR3 residues: CASGRGVGYEQYF. The CDR3 DNA reads as TGTGCCAGCGGCAGGGGGGTAGGCTACGAGCAGTACTTC. This rearrangement joins TRBV9 to TRBJ2-7, with a weak D call TRBD1 (7 bases). CDR1 is SGDLS and CDR2 is YYNGEE in the germline V gene. Trimming shortened V by 7 bases and J by 3 bases, and 14 bases separated the two germline ends. The CDR3 runs 13 residues.

The J gene is TRBJ1-3, the V gene TRBV25-1; 7 nucleotides agree with TRBD1. The CDR3 is made up of 14 amino acids. Germline values: CDR1 MGHDK, CDR2 SYGVNS. V lost 6 bases, J lost 4 bases, and 6 bases stayed unmatched. The CDR3 loop reads CASRADRAGNTIYF. As DNA, the CDR3 is TGTGCCAGCAGAGCAGACAGGGCCGGAAACACCATATATTTT.

Regarding this clone: It is likely a read error, because the conserved phenylalanine at the end of the CDR3 is missing. The chain is built from TRBV30 and TRBJ2-7; D is unresolved. Trimming took 0 bases from V and 2 from J, leaving 5 bases between them. The CDR3 is 12 amino acids. Germline CDR1 is GTSNPN and CDR2 is SVGIG (reference sequence). As DNA, the CDR3 is TGTGCCTGGAGTGTACTAACCTACGAGCAGTACTTA. Protein product: CAWSVLTYEQYL.

This clone has more than one count but fewer than ten. The rearrangement uses TRBV7-2 and TRBJ2-7, with D possibly TRBD2 on 6 matching bases. The CDR3 contains 13 residues. Germline V gene lookup returns CDR1 SGHTA and CDR2 FQGNSA. Here the CDR3 reads CASSIAGGREQYV. The CDR3, as DNA: TGTGCCAGCAGCATAGCCGGGGGACGGGAGCAGTACGTC.

This clone occurred a few times. The chain has TRBV13 and TRBJ2-3; 14 nucleotides align to TRBD2. Germline V gene data show CDR1 as PRHDT and CDR2 as FYEKMQ (reference sequence). This CDR3 comprises 17 residues. The J segment lost 1 base and the V segment lost 5 bases, leaving 5 bases of the junction unmatched. Written as DNA, the CDR3 is TGTGCCAGCAGCCCGGGACTAGCGGGAGATCGCACAGATACGCAGTATTTT. This codes for CASSPGLAGDRTDTQYF.

There are a few counts of this clone. The chain couples TRBV9 to TRBJ2-7; 11 bases match TRBD2. CDR1 is SGDLS and CDR2 is YYNGEE in the germline V gene. V lost 0 bases, J lost 1 base, and 9 bases stayed unmatched. The CDR3 has 18 amino acids. DNA of the CDR3: TGTGCCAGCAGCGTAGCGGTAGCGGGAGGGCCGGGGTCCTACGAGCAGTACTTC. This encodes CASSVAVAGGPGSYEQYF.

The chain is built from TRBV4-3 and TRBJ2-1; 7 positions agree with TRBD2. J was trimmed by 4 bases and V by 4 bases; bases with no gene match: 4. This CDR3 region has 14 residues. Germline CDR1 reads LGHNA; CDR2 reads YSLEER. The CDR3 here is CASSRREGYNEQFF. The CDR3 bases are TGCGCCAGCAGCCGTAGGGAGGGATACAATGAGCAGTTCTTC.

The DNA for the CDR3 is TGTGCCAGCAGTGCGGAGGTCGAGCAGTTCTTC. It specifies CASSAEVEQFF. The chain joins TRBV2 to TRBJ2-1, with D perhaps TRBD2 (5 bases). CDR1 and CDR2 from the germline V gene are SNHLY and FYNNEI. The ends were cut back, 4 bases at V and 10 bases at J, with 8 bases in the middle. The CDR3 is 11 residues long.

This clone has a handful of counts. The V gene is TRBV28, the J gene TRBJ2-6, with 9 positions matching TRBD1. The CDR3 covers 14 residues. Germline CDR1 reads MDHEN; CDR2 reads SYDVKM. The junction had 2 bases not matched to a gene; V was cut back by 9 bases and J by 2 bases. CDR3 DNA: TGTGCCAGTAACAGGGGGCCTGGGGCCAACGTCCTGACTTTC. Residues: CASNRGPGANVLTF.

The genes are TRBV27 and TRBJ2-7, with 8 bases aligning to TRBD2. The length of the CDR3 is 15 residues. Per the germline V gene, CDR1 is MNHEY and CDR2 is SMNVEV (reference sequence). V gave up 7 bases and J gave up 1 base; unmatched junction bases: 9. The CDR3 DNA reads TGTGCCAGCAAAGCCAGCGGGAGCCTTTCCTACGAGCAGTACTTC. This translates into CASKASGSLSYEQYF.

V is TRBV27 and J is TRBJ1-2, with D unresolved. V dropped 1 base and J dropped 8 bases, with 11 bases sitting between them. CDR3 length: 13 amino acids. Germline loops: CDR1 MNHEY, CDR2 SMNVEV (reference sequence). In DNA, the CDR3 is TGTGCCAGCAGTTTATTGGCAGGTGCGGGCTACACCTTC. It is translated as CASSLLAGAGYTF.

This clone was found a few times. The chain uses TRBV4-2 and TRBJ2-1; TRBD2 agrees at 8 bases. This CDR3 has 18 amino acids. The V and J ends lost 0 bases and 4 bases, in that order; junction bases with no gene match: 11. Germline-derived CDR1 and CDR2 are LGHNA and YNFKEQ. The CDR3 spells CASSQESGIAGLYNEQFF. For the CDR3, the DNA is TGTGCCAGCAGCCAAGAGTCGGGAATAGCGGGACTTTACAATGAGCAGTTCTTC.

This clone was detected a few times. The chain carries TRBV27 and TRBJ1-2; tentative D call: TRBD1 (6 bases). The germline V gene has CDR1 MNHEY and CDR2 SMNVEV (reference sequence). There are 14 residues in the CDR3. The ends were cut back, 6 bases at V and 7 bases at J, with 18 bases in the middle. The CDR3 loop is CASSYRVRGGGYTF. The DNA of the CDR3 is TGTGCCAGCAGCTACCGGGTCCGAGGGGGTGGCTACACCTTC.

The rearrangement uses TRBV7-2 and TRBJ1-5; maybe TRBD1 (6 bases). The CDR3 runs 15 residues. The germline V gene encodes CDR1 SGHTA and CDR2 FQGNSA. V was pared by 5 bases and J by 7 bases, with 18 bases between. The CDR3 reads CASSLTTGLKQPQHF. As DNA, the CDR3 is TGTGCCAGCAGCCTTACAACAGGGTTGAAGCAGCCCCAGCATTTT.

The chain carries TRBV19 and TRBJ1-1; 9 bases are shared with TRBD1. V trimming: 5 bases; J trimming: 7 bases; junction bases outside the gene matches: 11. CDR3 length: 15 residues. Germline CDR1 and CDR2: LNHDA and SQIVND (reference sequence). The CDR3 coding sequence is TGTGCCAGTAGTCTTGGGGACAGGGATGAGATTGAAGCTTTCTTT. Translated, it gives CASSLGDRDEIEAFF.

In this sample, this clone turned up a few times. CDR3 region: CASAVEGQETQYF. CDR3 DNA sequence: TGTGCTAGTGCCGTAGAGGGCCAAGAGACCCAGTACTTC. The chain carries TRBV12-5 and TRBJ2-5; possible D gene TRBD2, 5 bases. Trimming removed 7 bases at V and 1 base at J, with 10 bases between. This CDR3 is built from 13 residues. Per the germline V gene, CDR1 is LGHNT and CDR2 is FRNRAP.

The chain joins TRBV6-1 to TRBJ2-1; possibly TRBD2 for D (5 bases). The CDR3 sequence is 13 residues long. V was pared by 7 bases and J by 10 bases, with 17 bases between. Germline values: CDR1 MNHNS, CDR2 SASEGT. DNA of the CDR3: TGTGCCAGCACCTGGACGGCGGACTTGGAGCAGTTCTTC. It encodes CASTWTADLEQFF.

V usage is TRBV29-1 and J usage is TRBJ2-1; 9 bases map to TRBD2. V was clipped by 3 bases and J by 3 bases; unmatched bases: 6. The CDR3 totals 15 residues. Per the germline V gene, CDR1 is SQVTM and CDR2 is ANQGSEA. DNA of the CDR3: TGCAGCGTTGACACCGGGACTAGCCGCTACAATGAGCAGTTCTTC. It is translated as CSVDTGTSRYNEQFF.

This clone turned up a few times. This sequence joins TRBV29-1 and TRBJ2-7, with TRBD1 matching over 8 bases. After removal of 4 bases from V and 0 bases from J, the junction contained 5 bases not matched to a gene. Germline V lookup: CDR1 SQVTM, CDR2 ANQGSEA. This CDR3 is 14 amino acids long. CDR3 sequence (DNA): TGCAGCGTTGGGGACAGGCTACTCTCCTACGAGCAGTACTTC. This encodes CSVGDRLLSYEQYF.

Only a few counts were recorded for this clone. The rearrangement links TRBV5-1 to TRBJ1-5; maybe TRBD1 (5 bases). V lost 4 bases and J 11 bases, leaving 19 bases between the germline ends. The CDR3 extends over 14 amino acids. Germline-derived CDR1 and CDR2 are SGHRS and YFSETQ. CDR3 residues: CASSKQVFDGAQHF. In DNA form, the CDR3 reads TGCGCCAGCAGCAAACAGGTTTTTGATGGGGCCCAGCATTTT.

The V call is TRBV21-1, the J call TRBJ2-2; the table calls TRBD1, which could not be checked here. TRBV21-1 is an annotated pseudogene. The CDR3 loop spans 14 amino acids. CDR3 region: CAVHQGTNTGELFF. The DNA of the CDR3 is TGTGCCGTACACCAGGGAACGAACACCGGGGAGCTGTTTTTT.